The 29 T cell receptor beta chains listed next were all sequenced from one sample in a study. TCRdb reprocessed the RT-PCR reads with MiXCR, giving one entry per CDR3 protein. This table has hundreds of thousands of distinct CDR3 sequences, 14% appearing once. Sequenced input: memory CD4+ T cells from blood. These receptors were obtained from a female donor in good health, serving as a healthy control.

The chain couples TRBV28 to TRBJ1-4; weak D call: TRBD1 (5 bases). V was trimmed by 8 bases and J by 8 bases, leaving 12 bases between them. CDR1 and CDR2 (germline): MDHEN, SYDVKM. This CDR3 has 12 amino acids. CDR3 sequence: CASGGDREKLFF. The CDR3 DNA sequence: TGTGCCAGCGGGGGGGACCGGGAAAAACTGTTTTTT.

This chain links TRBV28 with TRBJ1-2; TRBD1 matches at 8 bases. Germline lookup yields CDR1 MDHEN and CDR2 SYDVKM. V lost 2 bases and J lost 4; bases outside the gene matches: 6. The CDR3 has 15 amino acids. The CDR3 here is CASSLPRGRFYGYTF. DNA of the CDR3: TGTGCCAGCAGTTTACCCAGGGGGCGGTTCTATGGCTACACCTTC.

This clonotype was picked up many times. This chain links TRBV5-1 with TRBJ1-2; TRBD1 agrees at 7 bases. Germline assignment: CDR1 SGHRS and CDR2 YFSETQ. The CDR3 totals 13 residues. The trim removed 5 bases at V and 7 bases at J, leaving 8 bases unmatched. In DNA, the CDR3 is TGCGCCAGCAGACTGACGACAGGGATTGGCTACACCTTC. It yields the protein CASRLTTGIGYTF.

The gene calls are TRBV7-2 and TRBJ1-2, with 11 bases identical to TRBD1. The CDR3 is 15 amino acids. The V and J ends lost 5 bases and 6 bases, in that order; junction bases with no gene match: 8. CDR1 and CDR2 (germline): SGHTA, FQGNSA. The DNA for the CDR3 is TGTGCCAGCAGCCAGGGACCGGGACAGGGGGATGGCTACACCTTC. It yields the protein CASSQGPGQGDGYTF.

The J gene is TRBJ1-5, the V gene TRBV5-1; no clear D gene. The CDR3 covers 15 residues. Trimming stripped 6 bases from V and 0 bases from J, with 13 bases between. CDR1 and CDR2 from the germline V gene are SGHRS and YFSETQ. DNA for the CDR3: TGCGCCAGCAAACCGGAGGCGGGTAGCAATCAGCCCCAGCATTTT. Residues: CASKPEAGSNQPQHF. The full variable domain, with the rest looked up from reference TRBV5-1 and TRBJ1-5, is KAGVTQTPRYLIKTRGQQVTLSCSPISGHRSVSWYQQTPGQGLQFLFEYFSETQRNKGNFPGRFSGRQFSNSRSEMNVSTLELGDSALYLCASKPEAGSNQPQHFGDGTRLSIL.

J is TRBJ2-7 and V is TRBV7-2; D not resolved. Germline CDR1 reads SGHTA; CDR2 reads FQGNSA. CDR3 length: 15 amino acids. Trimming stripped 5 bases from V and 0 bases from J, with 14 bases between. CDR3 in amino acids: CASSVQGRISYEQYF. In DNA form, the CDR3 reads TGTGCCAGCAGCGTACAAGGACGGATCTCCTACGAGCAGTACTTC.

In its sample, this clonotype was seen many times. The CDR3 region is CSATILSGQTQYF. The CDR3, as DNA: TGCAGTGCTACTATCCTGTCGGGTCAGACCCAGTACTTC. This chain joins TRBV20-1 and TRBJ2-5; D is ambiguous. The germline gives CDR1 DFQATT, CDR2 SNEGSKA (reference sequence). The CDR3 loop spans 13 amino acids. With 4 bases removed from V and 6 bases from J, the gap between germline ends came to 15 bases.

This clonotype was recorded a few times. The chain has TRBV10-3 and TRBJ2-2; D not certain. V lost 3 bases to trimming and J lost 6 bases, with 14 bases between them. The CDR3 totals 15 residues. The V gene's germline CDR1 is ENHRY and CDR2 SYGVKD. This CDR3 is CAISDQDLGAGELFF. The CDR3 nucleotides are TGTGCCATCAGTGACCAGGACCTAGGCGCCGGGGAGCTGTTTTTT.

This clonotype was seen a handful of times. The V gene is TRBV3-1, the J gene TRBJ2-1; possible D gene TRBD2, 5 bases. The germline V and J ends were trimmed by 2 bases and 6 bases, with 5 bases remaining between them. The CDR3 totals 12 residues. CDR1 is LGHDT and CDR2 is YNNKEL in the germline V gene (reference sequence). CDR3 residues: CASSQRGNEQFF. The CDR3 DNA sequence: TGTGCCAGCAGCCAACGGGGCAATGAGCAGTTCTTC.

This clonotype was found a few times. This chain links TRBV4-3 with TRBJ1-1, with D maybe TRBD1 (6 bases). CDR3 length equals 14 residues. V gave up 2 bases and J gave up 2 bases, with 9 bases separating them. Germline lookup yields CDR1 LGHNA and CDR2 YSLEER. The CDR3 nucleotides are TGCGCCAGCAGCCAACAGGGGAAAAACACTGAAGCTTTCTTT. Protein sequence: CASSQQGKNTEAFF.

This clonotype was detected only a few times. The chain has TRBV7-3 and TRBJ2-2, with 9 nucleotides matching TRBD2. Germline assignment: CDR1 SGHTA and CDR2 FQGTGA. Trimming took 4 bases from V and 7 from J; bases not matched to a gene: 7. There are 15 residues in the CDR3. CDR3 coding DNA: TGTGCCAGCAGCTCCGCGGGAGGGCAGATCGGGGAGCTGTTTTTT. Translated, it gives CASSSAGGQIGELFF. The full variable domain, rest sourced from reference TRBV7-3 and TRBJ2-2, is GAGVSQTPSNKVTEKGKYVELRCDPISGHTALYWYRQSLGQGPEFLIYFQGTGAADDSGLPNDRFFAVRPEGSVSTLKIQRTERGDSAVYLCASSSAGGQIGELFFGEGSRLTVL.

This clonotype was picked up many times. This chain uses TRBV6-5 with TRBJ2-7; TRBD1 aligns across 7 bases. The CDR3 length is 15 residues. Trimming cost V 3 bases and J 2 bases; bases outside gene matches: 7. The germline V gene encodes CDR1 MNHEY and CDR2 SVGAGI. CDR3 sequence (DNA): TGTGCCAGCAGTTATAGGGTGGGGACAGCCTACGAGCAGTACTTC. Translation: CASSYRVGTAYEQYF.

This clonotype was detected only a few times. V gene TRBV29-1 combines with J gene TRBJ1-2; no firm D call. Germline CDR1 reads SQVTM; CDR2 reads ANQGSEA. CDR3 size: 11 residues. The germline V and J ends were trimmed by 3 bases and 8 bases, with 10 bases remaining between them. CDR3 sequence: CSVDGIYGYTF. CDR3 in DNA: TGCAGCGTTGACGGGATCTACGGCTACACCTTC.

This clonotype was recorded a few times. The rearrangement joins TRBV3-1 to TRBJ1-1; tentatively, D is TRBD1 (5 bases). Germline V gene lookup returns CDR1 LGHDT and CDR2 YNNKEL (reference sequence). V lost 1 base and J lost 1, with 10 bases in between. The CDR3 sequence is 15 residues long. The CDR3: CASSQGTGRNTEAFF. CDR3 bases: TGTGCCAGCAGCCAAGGTACGGGGCGGAACACTGAAGCTTTCTTT.

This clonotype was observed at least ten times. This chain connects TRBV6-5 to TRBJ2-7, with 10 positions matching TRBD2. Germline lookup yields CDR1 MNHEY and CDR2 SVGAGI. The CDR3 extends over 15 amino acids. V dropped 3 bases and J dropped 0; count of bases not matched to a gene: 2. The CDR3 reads CASSYASGSSYEQYF. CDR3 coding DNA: TGTGCCAGCAGTTATGCTAGCGGGAGCTCCTACGAGCAGTACTTC.

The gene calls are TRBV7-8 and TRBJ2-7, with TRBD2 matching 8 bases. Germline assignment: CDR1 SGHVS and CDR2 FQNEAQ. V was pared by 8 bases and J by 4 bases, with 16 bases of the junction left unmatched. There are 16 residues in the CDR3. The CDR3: CASVIGSAGVIYEQYF. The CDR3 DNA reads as TGTGCCAGCGTAATCGGTTCAGCGGGAGTAATTTACGAGCAGTACTTC. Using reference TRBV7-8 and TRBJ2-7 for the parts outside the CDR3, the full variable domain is GAGVSQSPRYKVAKRGQDVALRCDPISGHVSLFWYQQALGQGPEFLTYFQNEAQLDKSGLPSDRFFAERPEGSVSTLKIQRTQQEDSAVYLCASVIGSAGVIYEQYFGPGTRLTVT.

For the CDR3, the DNA is TGCAGTGCGCAGGACAGGGGGCGGTCCGGGGAGCTGTTTTTT. This sequence encodes CSAQDRGRSGELFF. The gene calls are TRBV20-1 and TRBJ2-2, with 11 bases matching TRBD1. The CDR3 has 14 amino acids. Trimming removed 6 bases from V and 6 bases from J; junction bases left unmatched: 6. Germline assignment: CDR1 DFQATT and CDR2 SNEGSKA (reference sequence).

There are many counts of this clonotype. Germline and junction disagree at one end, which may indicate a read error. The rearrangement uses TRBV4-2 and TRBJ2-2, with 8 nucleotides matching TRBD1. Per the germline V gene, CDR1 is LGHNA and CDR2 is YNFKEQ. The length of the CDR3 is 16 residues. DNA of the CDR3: TGTGCCAGCAGCCGAGAGGGACAGGCGAAAACCGGGGAGCTGTTTTTT. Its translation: CASSREGQAKTGELFF.

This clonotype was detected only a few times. The DNA of the CDR3 is TGTGCCAGCTCACCTCCCGGGGGGGCCGTCACAGATACGCAGTATTTT. It is translated as CASSPPGGAVTDTQYF. This chain links TRBV18 with TRBJ2-3; 8 bases line up with TRBD2. Losses at the gene ends were 3 bases for V and 2 bases for J; bases not matched to a gene: 7. This CDR3 is built from 16 residues. Germline values: CDR1 KGHSH, CDR2 LQKENI.

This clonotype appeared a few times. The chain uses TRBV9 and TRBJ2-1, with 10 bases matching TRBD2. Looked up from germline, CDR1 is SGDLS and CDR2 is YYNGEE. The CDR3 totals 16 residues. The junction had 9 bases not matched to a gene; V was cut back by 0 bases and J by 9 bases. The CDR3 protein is CASSVGLAGDQGEQFF. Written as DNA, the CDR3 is TGTGCCAGCAGCGTAGGCCTAGCGGGAGACCAAGGTGAGCAGTTCTTC.

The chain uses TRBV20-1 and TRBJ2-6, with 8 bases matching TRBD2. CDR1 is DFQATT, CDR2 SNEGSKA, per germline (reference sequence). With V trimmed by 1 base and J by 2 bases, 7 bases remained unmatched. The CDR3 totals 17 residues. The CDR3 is CSARGGSGIPGANVLTF. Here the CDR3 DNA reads TGCAGTGCTAGAGGTGGTAGCGGGATTCCTGGGGCCAACGTCCTGACTTTC.

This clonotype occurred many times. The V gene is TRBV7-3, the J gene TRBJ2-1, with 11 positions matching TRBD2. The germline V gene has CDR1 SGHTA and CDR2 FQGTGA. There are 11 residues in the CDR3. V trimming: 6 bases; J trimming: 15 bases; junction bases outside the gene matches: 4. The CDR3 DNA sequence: TGTGCCAGCAGTAGCGGGGGGGCCCGGTTCTTC. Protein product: CASSSGGARFF.

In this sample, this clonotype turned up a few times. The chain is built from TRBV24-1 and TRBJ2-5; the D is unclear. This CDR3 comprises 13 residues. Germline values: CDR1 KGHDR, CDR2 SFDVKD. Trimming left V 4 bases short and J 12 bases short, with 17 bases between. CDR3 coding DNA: TGTGCCACCAGTGAGAATACCGGGTCCCCGGAGTACTTC. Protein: CATSENTGSPEYF.

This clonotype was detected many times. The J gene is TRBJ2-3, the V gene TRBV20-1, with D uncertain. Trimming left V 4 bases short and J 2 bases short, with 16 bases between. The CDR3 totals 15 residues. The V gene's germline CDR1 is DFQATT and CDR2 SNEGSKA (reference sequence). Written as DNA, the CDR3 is TGCAGTGCTAAGGATGGGTCAGGAGCCACAGATACGCAGTATTTT. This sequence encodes CSAKDGSGATDTQYF.

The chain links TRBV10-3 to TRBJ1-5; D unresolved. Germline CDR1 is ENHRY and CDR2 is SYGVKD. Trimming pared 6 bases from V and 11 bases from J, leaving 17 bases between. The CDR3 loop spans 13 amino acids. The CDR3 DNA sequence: TGTGCCATCAGCGCAAACAATGGGGAGGCCCAGCATTTT. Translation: CAISANNGEAQHF.

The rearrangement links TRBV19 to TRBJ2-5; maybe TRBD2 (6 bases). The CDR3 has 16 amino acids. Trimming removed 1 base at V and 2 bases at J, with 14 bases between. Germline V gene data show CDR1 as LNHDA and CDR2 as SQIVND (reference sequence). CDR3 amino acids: CASSIAVGGGQETQYF. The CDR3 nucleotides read TGTGCCAGTAGTATAGCAGTCGGGGGAGGACAAGAGACCCAGTACTTC.

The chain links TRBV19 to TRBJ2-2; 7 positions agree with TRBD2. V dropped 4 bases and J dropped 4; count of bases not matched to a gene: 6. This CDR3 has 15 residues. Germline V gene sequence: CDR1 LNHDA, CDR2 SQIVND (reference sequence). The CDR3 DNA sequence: TGTGCCAGTAGTAGCGGGAGTCTTTCCACCGGGGAGCTGTTTTTT. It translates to CASSSGSLSTGELFF.

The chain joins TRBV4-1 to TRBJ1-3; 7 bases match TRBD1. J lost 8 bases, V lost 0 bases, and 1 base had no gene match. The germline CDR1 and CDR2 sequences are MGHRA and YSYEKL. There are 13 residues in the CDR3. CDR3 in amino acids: CASSQDRGHTIYF. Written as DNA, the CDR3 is TGCGCCAGCAGCCAAGATAGGGGGCACACCATATATTTT.

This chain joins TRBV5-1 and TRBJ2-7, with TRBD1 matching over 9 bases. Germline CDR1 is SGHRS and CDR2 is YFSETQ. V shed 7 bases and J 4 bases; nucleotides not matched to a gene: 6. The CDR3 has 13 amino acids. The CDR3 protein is CASGSGQGYEQYF. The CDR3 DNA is TGCGCCAGCGGGAGTGGACAGGGGTACGAGCAGTACTTC. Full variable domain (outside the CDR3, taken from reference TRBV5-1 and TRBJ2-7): KAGVTQTPRYLIKTRGQQVTLSCSPISGHRSVSWYQQTPGQGLQFLFEYFSETQRNKGNFPGRFSGRQFSNSRSEMNVSTLELGDSALYLCASGSGQGYEQYFGPGTRLTVT.